This T cell receptor (beta chain) was sequenced for a study of T cell changes during pregnancy in multiple sclerosis (dated by TCRdb to between 2018 and 2020). A note on the overall study: The study examined how the T cell repertoire changed over the course of pregnancy in women with multiple sclerosis.

The library was generated by the immunoSEQ multiplex PCR assay. The source is immuneACCESS, and TCRdb retained only in-frame sequences with V and J called. Part of the clones is not carried over; for the studies checked, unresolved V genes explain less than half of this, and the remainder is unexplained. The sample contains roughly 52,000 clones, 90% to 95% of them found a single time. Together, the top ten hold less than 4.5% of the sample. Trimmed from V: 0 bases; trimmed from J: 6 bases; junction bases lacking a gene match: 11. Taken from cysteine to phenylalanine, the CDR3 has 17 residues. Only the CDR3 DNA is retained, 51 bases long and in frame from the first base. CDR1 and CDR2, looked up from the germline V gene, are SGDLS and YYNGEE. As to this clone: Its antigen specificity is not known. Base qualities are not recorded, but no much larger clone differs from it by a single base.

The sequencing used CD8+ T cells from peripheral blood mononuclear cells, collected in the third trimester of pregnancy. The sequence came from a female donor with multiple sclerosis, enrolled in a pregnancy study. The rearrangement combines TRBV9 with TRBJ1-2; 10 of the junction bases match TRBD1. The bases read TGTGCCAGCAGCGTAGTGGCGGAGGGACAGGGGTTACATGGCTACACCTTC. Translated, it gives CASSVVAEGQGLHGYTF.